The 12 T cell receptor beta chains presented below share a single source sample, sequenced in a study of glioma-infiltrating T cells after dendritic cell vaccination. The time point is: after dendritic cell vaccination, including at tumor progression/relapse. Sequencing used immunoSEQ multiplex PCR; TCRdb keeps in-frame clones, though not all of them. The data hold fewer than 85,000 clones, with about nine tenths observed a single time. The material sequenced was blood, taken after dendritic cell vaccination. These receptors were collected from a human donor with glioblastoma.

This CDR3 is CASSSEGTGNEKLFF. CDR3 coding DNA: TGCGCCAGCAGCTCGGAAGGGACAGGGAATGAAAAACTGTTTTTT. This chain joins TRBV5-1 and TRBJ1-4; 9 nucleotides align to TRBD1. The CDR3 consists of 15 residues. The V gene's germline CDR1 is SGHRS and CDR2 YFSETQ. The V segment lost 3 bases and the J segment 5 bases; nucleotides outside the gene matches: 5.

V usage is TRBV7-9 and J usage is TRBJ2-7, with 8 bases matching TRBD1. Germline V gene data show CDR1 as SEHNR and CDR2 as FQNEAQ (reference sequence). CDR3 length equals 17 residues. V was pared by 5 bases and J by 0 bases, with 12 bases of the junction left unmatched. In nucleotides, the CDR3 is TGTGCCAGCAGCCAGGACAGGGTCTGGGTTAGCTCCTACGAGCAGTACTTC. Its protein is CASSQDRVWVSSYEQYF. Full variable domain (rest looked up from reference TRBV7-9 and TRBJ2-7): DTGVSQNPRHKITKRGQNVTFRCDPISEHNRLYWYRQTLGQGPEFLTYFQNEAQLEKSRLLSDRFSAERPKGSFSTLEIQRTEQGDSAMYLCASSQDRVWVSSYEQYFGPGTRLTVT.

V is TRBV6-5 and J is TRBJ1-2; D is possibly TRBD1 (6 bases). V dropped 6 bases and J dropped 7 bases, with 15 bases sitting between them. Germline assignment: CDR1 MNHEY and CDR2 SVGAGI. The CDR3 has 13 residues. The CDR3 coding sequence is TGTGCCAGCAGCCGTCCAGGGGCGGCTGGCTACACCTTC. Encoded protein: CASSRPGAAGYTF.

Worth noting for this clone: The germline gene is not matched at one end of the junction; a read error may be the cause. The chain joins TRBV5-4 to TRBJ2-5, with 8 bases fitting TRBD1. The V gene's germline CDR1 is SGHNT and CDR2 YYREEE (reference sequence). The CDR3 is made up of 14 amino acids. In DNA form, the CDR3 reads TGTGCCAGCGGCTTCCGGGACAGGAAAGAGACCCAGTACTTC. Its protein product is CASGFRDRKETQYF.

This chain uses TRBV5-1 with TRBJ2-5; D gene ambiguous. Germline V gene sequence: CDR1 SGHRS, CDR2 YFSETQ. V was cut by 0 bases and J by 4 bases, with 16 bases left in between. The CDR3 runs to 16 residues. CDR3 bases: TGCGCCAGCAGCTTGGCCGGTTCGGTTGTTGGAGAGACCCAGTACTTC. Protein product: CASSLAGSVVGETQYF.

The rearrangement joins TRBV6-1 to TRBJ1-1; D gene unclear. Germline V gives CDR1 MNHNS, CDR2 SASEGT. The CDR3 length is 13 residues. Trimming cost V 2 bases and J 8 bases, with 12 bases left between them. CDR3: CASSESGGLEAFF. The CDR3 DNA follows: TGTGCCAGCAGTGAATCAGGAGGCTTAGAAGCTTTCTTT.

CDR3 residues: CASRIAGNPGDTQYF. CDR3 bases: TGCGCCAGCAGAATAGCGGGAAACCCGGGGGATACGCAGTATTTT. The chain links TRBV5-1 to TRBJ2-3; TRBD2 aligns across 8 bases. The CDR3 spans 15 residues. V was clipped by 5 bases and J by 6 bases; unmatched bases: 11. Germline assignment: CDR1 SGHRS and CDR2 YFSETQ.

The chain joins TRBV28 to TRBJ2-7, with 11 positions matching TRBD1. The CDR3 spans 14 residues. The germline gives CDR1 MDHEN, CDR2 SYDVKM. V lost 7 bases and J lost 1; bases outside the gene matches: 3. The chain's CDR3 is CASTGTGGSYEQYF. DNA of the CDR3: TGTGCCAGCACTGGGACAGGGGGATCCTACGAGCAGTACTTC.

V usage is TRBV20-1 and J usage is TRBJ1-1; maybe TRBD1 (5 bases). Germline CDR1 and CDR2: DFQATT and SNEGSKA (reference sequence). This CDR3 is built from 11 residues. Here the CDR3 DNA reads TGCAGCTGGGGCTCGAACACTGAAGCTTTCTTT. As protein: CSWGSNTEAFF.

V is TRBV9 and J is TRBJ2-5; a weak D match, TRBD1 (6 bases). This CDR3 region has 13 residues. Germline values: CDR1 SGDLS, CDR2 YYNGEE. The V and J ends lost 5 bases and 2 bases respectively, with 10 bases between them. CDR3: CASSRGSQETQYF. CDR3 coding DNA: TGTGCCAGCAGTAGGGGGTCACAAGAGACCCAGTACTTC.

This chain joins TRBV28 and TRBJ1-5; 7 nucleotides line up with TRBD1. Germline CDR1 and CDR2: MDHEN and SYDVKM. Trimming removed 5 bases from V and 9 bases from J; junction bases left unmatched: 13. The CDR3 spans 15 residues. CDR3 sequence: CASSISGTVGLPQHF. Written as DNA, the CDR3 is TGTGCCAGCAGTATATCCGGGACAGTGGGACTGCCCCAGCATTTT.

The chain has TRBV4-3 and TRBJ2-1; weak D call: TRBD2 (6 bases). Trimming removed 1 base at V and 7 bases at J, with 14 bases between. CDR1 is LGHNA and CDR2 is YSLEER in the germline V gene. This CDR3 contains 15 residues. CDR3 DNA sequence: TGCGCCAGCAGCCAAGCGGGAGTATATCGAAATGAGCAGTTCTTC. This codes for CASSQAGVYRNEQFF.